These 13 T cell receptor beta chains were all obtained from the same sample, sequenced in a study of CD8 T cells in Susac syndrome. About 0.45 to 1 ug RNA was reverse transcribed with random hexamers. MiXCR, run by TCRdb on the immunoSEQ multiplex PCR reads, gives a single entry per CDR3 protein. The table includes hundreds of thousands of distinct CDR3 sequences, 93% detected once. Material: CD4+ T cells from PBMCs. All receptors derive from a human donor with multiple sclerosis.

The rearrangement uses TRBV10-3 and TRBJ2-7; TRBD1 matches 9 bases. The V gene's germline CDR1 is ENHRY and CDR2 SYGVKD. The CDR3 consists of 13 residues. V dropped 7 bases and J dropped 6; count of bases not matched to a gene: 7. In DNA form, the CDR3 reads TGTGCCATCACCAGGGACAGGGTCTCCGAGCAGTACGTC. Amino acids: CAITRDRVSEQYV.

The chain carries TRBV5-1 and TRBJ2-7; 8 nucleotides align to TRBD2. The CDR3 runs to 16 residues. Germline values: CDR1 SGHRS, CDR2 YFSETQ. V trimming: 5 bases; J trimming: 8 bases; junction bases outside the gene matches: 18. For the CDR3, the DNA is TGCGCCAGCAGACTTGGGTTCCTAGCGGGTATTTTCCAGCAGTACGTC. Its protein is CASRLGFLAGIFQQYV.

This chain joins TRBV5-6 and TRBJ2-2; maybe TRBD2 (5 bases). Per germline, CDR1 SGHDT and CDR2 YYEEEE. Trimming removed 1 base from V and 8 bases from J, with 15 bases in between. The CDR3 runs to 15 residues. CDR3 coding DNA: TGTGCCAGCAGCTTGATCGCTCGGCCGGGAGGGGAGCTGTTTTTT. It codes for CASSLIARPGGELFF.

This clonotype came up once. This chain joins TRBV7-2 and TRBJ2-1, with 8 bases that match TRBD2. The junction had 10 bases not matched to a gene; V was cut back by 0 bases and J by 6 bases. This CDR3 is 17 amino acids long. CDR1 and CDR2 (germline): SGHTA, FQGNSA. The CDR3 reads CASSLASGGAFVNEQFF. CDR3 bases: TGTGCCAGCAGCTTAGCGTCCGGGGGGGCGTTCGTCAATGAGCAGTTCTTC. The full variable domain, in which reference TRBV7-2 and TRBJ2-1 provide the parts outside the CDR3, is GAGVSQSPSNKVTEKGKDVELRCDPISGHTALYWYRQSLGQGLEFLIYFQGNSAPDKSGLPSDRFSAERTGGSVSTLTIQRTQQEDSAVYLCASSLASGGAFVNEQFFGPGTRLTVL.

This chain links TRBV20-1 with TRBJ2-2, with D possibly being TRBD1 or TRBD2 (6 bases each). CDR1 and CDR2 from the germline V gene are DFQATT and SNEGSKA (reference sequence). V was trimmed by 5 bases and J by 3 bases, leaving 10 bases between them. The length of the CDR3 is 13 residues. CDR3 in DNA: TGCAGTGCTCCAGGGGAGGACACCGGGGAGCTGTTTTTT. Amino acids: CSAPGEDTGELFF.

This chain connects TRBV20-1 to TRBJ1-5, with D possibly TRBD1 on 6 matching bases. In germline, CDR1 is DFQATT, CDR2 SNEGSKA (reference sequence). V lost 6 bases and J lost 5, with 11 bases in between. The CDR3 totals 12 residues. The CDR3: CSATSGDQPQHF. The CDR3 DNA sequence: TGCAGTGCCACATCAGGGGATCAGCCCCAGCATTTT.

The CDR3 region has the DNA TGCGCCAGCAGTCCTGACAGACATGGCTACACCTTC. Encoded protein: CASSPDRHGYTF. This chain uses TRBV4-1 with TRBJ1-2; possible D gene TRBD1, 5 bases. The V end was cut by 6 bases, the J end by 6 bases, with 11 bases between. The CDR3 is made up of 12 amino acids. Germline assignment: CDR1 MGHRA and CDR2 YSYEKL.

The gene calls are TRBV23-1 and TRBJ1-3; D is unresolved. TRBV23-1 is reported as an ORF; its role is uncertain. V lost 0 bases and J 8 bases, leaving 11 bases between the germline ends. This CDR3 spans 14 amino acids. CDR3 sequence (DNA): TGCGCCAGCAGTCAATCCGGGCCTCGGGACACCATATATTTT. As protein: CASSQSGPRDTIYF.

The CDR3 nucleotides are TGCGCCAGCAGCCAAGAATACAGGGGGTTCACTGAAGCTTTCTTT. This gives the protein CASSQEYRGFTEAFF. The chain recombines TRBV4-1 with TRBJ1-1, with 8 bases fitting TRBD1. Looked up from germline, CDR1 is MGHRA and CDR2 is YSYEKL. V shed 0 bases, J shed 4 bases, and the junction held 4 bases outside the gene matches. CDR3 size: 15 residues.

The J gene is TRBJ2-7, the V gene TRBV29-1; possibly TRBD2 for D (5 bases). Trimming stripped 3 bases from V and 4 bases from J, with 16 bases between. Germline CDR1 SQVTM, CDR2 ANQGSEA. The CDR3 spans 14 residues. The CDR3 loop reads CSVDMRAFYYEQYV. CDR3 coding DNA: TGCAGCGTTGATATGAGGGCCTTTTATTACGAGCAGTACGTC.

The chain uses TRBV3-1 and TRBJ2-7; the D gene is possibly TRBD1 (6 bases). In germline, CDR1 is LGHDT, CDR2 YNNKEL (reference sequence). The CDR3 is 14 residues long. The V end was cut by 4 bases, the J end by 3 bases, with 13 bases between. CDR3 nucleotides: TGTGCCAGCAGCCTCCTGGACAGAGACTACGAGCAGTACTTC. It codes for CASSLLDRDYEQYF.

The chain has TRBV20-1 and TRBJ1-6, with 8 positions matching TRBD1. V lost 6 bases to trimming and J lost 10 bases; unmatched junction nucleotides: 20. The CDR3 extends over 17 amino acids. Germline values: CDR1 DFQATT, CDR2 SNEGSKA (reference sequence). The chain's CDR3 is CSAPRRAGGQVGSPLHF. DNA for the CDR3: TGCAGTGCCCCCCGGAGGGCAGGGGGCCAGGTAGGATCACCCCTCCACTTT.

This clonotype was seen once. The J gene is TRBJ2-3, the V gene TRBV29-1; D unclear. This CDR3 has 13 residues. Trimming left V 4 bases short and J 3 bases short, with 11 bases between. The germline V gene encodes CDR1 SQVTM and CDR2 ANQGSEA. The CDR3, as DNA: TGCAGCGTTGTGAGCCGTGGGACAGATACGCAGTATTTT. This codes for CSVVSRGTDTQYF.